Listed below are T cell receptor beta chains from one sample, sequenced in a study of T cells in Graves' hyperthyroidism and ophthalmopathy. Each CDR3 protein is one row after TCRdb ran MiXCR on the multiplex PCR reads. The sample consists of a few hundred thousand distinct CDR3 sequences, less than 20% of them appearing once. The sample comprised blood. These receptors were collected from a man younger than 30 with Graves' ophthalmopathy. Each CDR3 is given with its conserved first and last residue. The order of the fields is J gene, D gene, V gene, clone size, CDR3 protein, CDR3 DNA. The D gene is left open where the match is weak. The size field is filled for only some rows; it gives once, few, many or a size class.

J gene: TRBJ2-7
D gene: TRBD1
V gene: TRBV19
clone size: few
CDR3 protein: CASSIRDSPHEQYF
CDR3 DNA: TGTGCCAGTAGTATCCGGGACAGCCCCCACGAGCAGTACTTC

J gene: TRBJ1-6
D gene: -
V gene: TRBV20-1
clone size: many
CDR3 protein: CSATRGVSNSPLHF
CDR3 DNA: TGCAGTGCCACGAGGGGAGTCAGTAATTCACCCCTCCACTTT

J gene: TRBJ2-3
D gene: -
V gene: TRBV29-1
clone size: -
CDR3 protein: CSVEGHSGDTQYF
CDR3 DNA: TGCAGCGTTGAGGGGCATAGTGGGGATACGCAGTATTTT

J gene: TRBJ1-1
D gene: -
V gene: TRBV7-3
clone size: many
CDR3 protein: CASSLTFLTEAFF
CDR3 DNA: TGTGCCAGCAGCTTAACGTTTTTAACTGAAGCTTTCTTT

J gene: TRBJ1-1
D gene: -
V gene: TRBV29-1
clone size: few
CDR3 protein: CSLILGTEAFF
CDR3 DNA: TGCAGCCTCATTTTGGGGACTGAAGCTTTCTTT

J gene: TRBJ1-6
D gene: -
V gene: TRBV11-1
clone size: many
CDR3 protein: CASRQLWNSPLHF
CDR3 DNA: TGTGCCAGTAGACAGCTGTGGAATTCACCCCTCCACTTT

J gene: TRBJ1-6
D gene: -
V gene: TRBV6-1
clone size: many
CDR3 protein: CASSEEATNSPLHF
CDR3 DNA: TGTGCCAGCAGTGAAGAGGCCACGAATTCACCCCTCCACTTT

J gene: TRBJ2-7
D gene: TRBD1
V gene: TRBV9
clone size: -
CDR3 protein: CASSNRDRDEQYF
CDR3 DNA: TGTGCCAGCAGCAACCGGGACAGGGACGAGCAGTACTTC

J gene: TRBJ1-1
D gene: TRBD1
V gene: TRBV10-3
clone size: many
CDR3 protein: CAISESTGVNTEAFF
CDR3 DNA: TGTGCCATCAGTGAGTCGACAGGGGTGAACACTGAAGCTTTCTTT

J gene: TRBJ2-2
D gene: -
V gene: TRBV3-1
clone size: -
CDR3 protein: CASRRTGELFF
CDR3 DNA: TGTGCCAGCAGGAGAACCGGGGAGCTGTTTTTT

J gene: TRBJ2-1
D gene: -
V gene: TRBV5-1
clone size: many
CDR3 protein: CATRIGSYNEQFF
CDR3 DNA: TGCGCCACCCGCATTGGGTCCTACAATGAGCAGTTCTTC

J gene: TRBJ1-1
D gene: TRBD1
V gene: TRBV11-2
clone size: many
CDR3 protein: CASSTPPGGGTEAFF
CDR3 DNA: TGTGCCAGCAGCACCCCACCAGGGGGAGGAACTGAAGCTTTCTTT

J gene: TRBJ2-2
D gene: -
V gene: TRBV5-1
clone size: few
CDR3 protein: CASSLKQGDTGELFF
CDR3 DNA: TGCGCCAGCAGCTTGAAACAGGGCGACACCGGGGAGCTGTTTTTT

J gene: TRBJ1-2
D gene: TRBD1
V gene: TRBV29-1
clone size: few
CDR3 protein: CSVQGANGYTF
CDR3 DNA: TGCAGCGTTCAGGGGGCGAATGGCTACACCTTC

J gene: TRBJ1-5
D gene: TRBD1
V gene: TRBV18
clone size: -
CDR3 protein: CASSQPERDRGPLGPQHF
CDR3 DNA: TGTGCCAGCTCACAACCCGAGCGGGACAGGGGGCCCCTTGGGCCCCAGCATTTT

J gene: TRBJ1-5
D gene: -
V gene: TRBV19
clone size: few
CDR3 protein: CASSIPGIQPQHF
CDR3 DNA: TGTGCCAGTAGTATCCCCGGGATCCAGCCCCAGCATTTT

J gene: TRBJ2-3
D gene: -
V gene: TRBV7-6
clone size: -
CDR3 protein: CASSLEVPKDTQYF
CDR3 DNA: TGTGCCAGCAGCTTAGAGGTTCCAAAAGATACGCAGTATTTT

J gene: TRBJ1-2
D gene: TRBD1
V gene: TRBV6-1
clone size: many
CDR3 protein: CASSSQGNGYTF
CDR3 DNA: TGTGCCAGCAGTTCACAGGGGAATGGCTACACCTTC

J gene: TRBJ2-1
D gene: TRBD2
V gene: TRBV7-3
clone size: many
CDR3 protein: CASSFGGANEQFF
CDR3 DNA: TGTGCCAGCAGCTTCGGGGGGGCCAATGAGCAGTTCTTC

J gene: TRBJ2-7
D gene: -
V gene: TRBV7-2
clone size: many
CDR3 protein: CASSRDIYEQYF
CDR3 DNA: TGTGCCAGCAGCCGGGACATCTACGAGCAGTACTTC

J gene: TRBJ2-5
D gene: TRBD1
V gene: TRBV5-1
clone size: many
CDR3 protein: CASSTTGTAYQETQYF
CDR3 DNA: TGCGCCAGCAGCACTACGGGGACAGCGTACCAAGAGACCCAGTACTTC

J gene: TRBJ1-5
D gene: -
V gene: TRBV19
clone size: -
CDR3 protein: CASSALKGVDFDQPQHF
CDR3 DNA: TGTGCCAGTAGCGCCTTGAAGGGAGTTGACTTCGACCAGCCCCAGCATTTT

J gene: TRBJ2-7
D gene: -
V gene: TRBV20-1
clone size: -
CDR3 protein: CSARDISLDTGEQYF
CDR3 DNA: TGCAGTGCTAGGGACATCTCACTAGACACCGGGGAGCAGTACTTC

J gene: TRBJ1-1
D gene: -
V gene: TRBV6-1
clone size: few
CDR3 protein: CASRFGRRVDTEAFF
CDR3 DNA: TGTGCCAGCAGGTTTGGGCGAAGGGTGGACACTGAAGCTTTCTTT

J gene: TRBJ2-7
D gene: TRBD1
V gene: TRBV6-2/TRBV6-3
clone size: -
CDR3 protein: CASKSGQGGNSYEQYF
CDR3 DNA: TGTGCCAGCAAATCGGGACAGGGGGGCAACTCCTACGAGCAGTACTTC

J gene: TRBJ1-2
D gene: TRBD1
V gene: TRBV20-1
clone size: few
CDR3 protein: CSARDRAVDGYTF
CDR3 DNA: TGCAGTGCTAGGGACAGGGCGGTTGATGGCTACACCTTC

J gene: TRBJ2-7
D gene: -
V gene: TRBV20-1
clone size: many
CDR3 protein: CSARGGGLLLYEQYF
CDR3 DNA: TGCAGTGCTAGGGGTGGGGGGCTCCTCCTCTACGAGCAGTACTTC

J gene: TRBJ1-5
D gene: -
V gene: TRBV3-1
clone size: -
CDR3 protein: CASSQGNRPQHF
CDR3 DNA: TGTGCCAGCAGCCAGGGAAATCGGCCCCAGCATTTT

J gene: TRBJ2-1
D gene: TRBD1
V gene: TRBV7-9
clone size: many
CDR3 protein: CASSSTGTGGDEQFF
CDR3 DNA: TGTGCCAGCAGCTCCACCGGGACAGGGGGCGATGAGCAGTTCTTC

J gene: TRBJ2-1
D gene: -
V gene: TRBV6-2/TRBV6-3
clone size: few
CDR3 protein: CASTKGGVGGEQFF
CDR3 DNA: TGTGCCAGCACCAAGGGCGGTGTGGGAGGTGAGCAGTTCTTC

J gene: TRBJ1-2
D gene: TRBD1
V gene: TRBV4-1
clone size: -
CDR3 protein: CASSLPGTGNVYTF
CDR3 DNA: TGCGCCAGCAGTCTCCCCGGGACAGGGAACGTCTACACCTTC

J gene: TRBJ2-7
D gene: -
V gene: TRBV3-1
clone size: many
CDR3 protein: CASSQEGVYRAWQYF
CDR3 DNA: TGTGCCAGCAGCCAAGAAGGCGTATACAGGGCGTGGCAGTACTTC

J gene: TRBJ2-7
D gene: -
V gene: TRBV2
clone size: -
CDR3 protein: CAGSGPGSYEQYF
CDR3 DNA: TGTGCCGGCAGCGGACCCGGATCCTACGAGCAGTACTTC

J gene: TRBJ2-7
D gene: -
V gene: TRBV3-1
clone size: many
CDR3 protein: CASSRDQAHEQYF
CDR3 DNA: TGTGCCAGCAGCCGGGACCAGGCGCACGAGCAGTACTTC

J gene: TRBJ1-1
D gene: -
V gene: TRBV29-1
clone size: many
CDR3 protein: CSVVRTDLNTEAFF
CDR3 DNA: TGCAGCGTTGTTCGGACAGACTTAAACACTGAAGCTTTCTTT

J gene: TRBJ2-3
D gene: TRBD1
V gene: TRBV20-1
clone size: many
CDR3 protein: CSLPGQGMDTQYF
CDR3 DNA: TGCAGTCTACCGGGACAGGGCATGGATACGCAGTATTTT

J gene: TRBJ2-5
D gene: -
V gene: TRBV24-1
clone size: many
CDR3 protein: CATSDGAQETQYF
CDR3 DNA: TGTGCCACCAGTGATGGGGCCCAAGAGACCCAGTACTTC

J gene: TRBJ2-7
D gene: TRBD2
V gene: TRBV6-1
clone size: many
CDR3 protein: CASSEAPGGYEQYF
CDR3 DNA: TGTGCCAGCAGTGAAGCCCCGGGAGGGTACGAGCAGTACTTC

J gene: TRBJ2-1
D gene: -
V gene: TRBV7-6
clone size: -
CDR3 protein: CASSLERAGGANEQFF
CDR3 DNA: TGTGCCAGCAGCTTAGAACGTGCCGGGGGTGCCAATGAGCAGTTCTTC

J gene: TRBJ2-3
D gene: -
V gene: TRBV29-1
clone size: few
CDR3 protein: CSVSRGASTDTQYF
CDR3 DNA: TGCAGCGTCTCTCGGGGGGCGAGCACAGATACGCAGTATTTT

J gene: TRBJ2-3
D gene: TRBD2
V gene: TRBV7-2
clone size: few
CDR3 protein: CASSAIAGGLADTQYF
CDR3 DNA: TGTGCCAGCAGTGCGATAGCGGGGGGGCTGGCAGATACGCAGTATTTT

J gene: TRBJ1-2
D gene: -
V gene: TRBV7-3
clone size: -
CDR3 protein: CASSPSPLSTWGYTF
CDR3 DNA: TGTGCCAGCAGCCCAAGTCCCTTATCAACTTGGGGCTACACCTTC

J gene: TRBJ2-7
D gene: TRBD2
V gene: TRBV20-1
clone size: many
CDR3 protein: CSARALAGGQYEQYF
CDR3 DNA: TGCAGTGCTAGAGCACTAGCGGGGGGGCAATACGAGCAGTACTTC

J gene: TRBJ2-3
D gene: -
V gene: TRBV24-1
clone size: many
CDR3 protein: CATSDFRQKDTDTQYF
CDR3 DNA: TGTGCCACCAGTGATTTCCGACAGAAGGACACAGATACGCAGTATTTT

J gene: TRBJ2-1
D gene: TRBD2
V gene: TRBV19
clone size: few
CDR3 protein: CASSTTGLAGSYNEQFF
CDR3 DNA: TGTGCCAGTAGTACTACTGGACTAGCGGGCTCCTACAATGAGCAGTTCTTC

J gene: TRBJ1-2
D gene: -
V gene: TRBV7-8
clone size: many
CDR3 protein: CASSLGGFYDYGYTF
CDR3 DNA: TGTGCCAGCAGCTTAGGGGGGTTTTATGACTATGGCTACACCTTC

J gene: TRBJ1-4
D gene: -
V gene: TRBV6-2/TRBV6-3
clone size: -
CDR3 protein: CASSYLTTTNEKLFF
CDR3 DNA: TGTGCCAGCAGTTACCTGACTACAACTAATGAAAAACTGTTTTTT

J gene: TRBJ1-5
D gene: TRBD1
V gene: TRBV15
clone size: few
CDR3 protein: CATSRDGTGADQPQHF
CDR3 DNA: TGTGCCACCAGCAGGGATGGGACAGGGGCCGATCAGCCCCAGCATTTT

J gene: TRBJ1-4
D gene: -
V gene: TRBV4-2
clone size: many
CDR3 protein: CASSPRDYEKLFF
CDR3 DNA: TGTGCCAGCAGCCCACGGGATTATGAAAAACTGTTTTTT

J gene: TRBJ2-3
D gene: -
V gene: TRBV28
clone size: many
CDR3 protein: CASSPPAGLTDTQYF
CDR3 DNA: TGTGCCAGCAGCCCCCCGGCGGGGCTTACAGATACGCAGTATTTT

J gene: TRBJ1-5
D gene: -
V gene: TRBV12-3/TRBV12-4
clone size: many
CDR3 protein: CASSLGLSNQPQHF
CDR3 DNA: TGTGCCAGCAGTTTAGGTCTAAGCAATCAGCCCCAGCATTTT

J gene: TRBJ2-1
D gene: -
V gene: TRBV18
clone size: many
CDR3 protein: CASSPPGDGQQFF
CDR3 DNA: TGTGCCAGCTCACCACCGGGTGATGGACAGCAGTTCTTC

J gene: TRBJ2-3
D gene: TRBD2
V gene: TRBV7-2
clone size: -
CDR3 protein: CASSAAGGGATDTQYF
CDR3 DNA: TGTGCCAGCAGCGCCGCGGGAGGGGGTGCCACAGATACGCAGTATTTT

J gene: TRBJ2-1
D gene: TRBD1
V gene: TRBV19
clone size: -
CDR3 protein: CASTPRGQGGSNEQFF
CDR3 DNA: TGTGCCAGTACCCCGAGGGGACAGGGGGGTAGCAATGAGCAGTTCTTC

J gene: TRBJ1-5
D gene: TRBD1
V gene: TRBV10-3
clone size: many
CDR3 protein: CAISTDRGSQPQHF
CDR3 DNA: TGTGCCATCAGTACGGACAGGGGGAGTCAGCCCCAGCATTTT

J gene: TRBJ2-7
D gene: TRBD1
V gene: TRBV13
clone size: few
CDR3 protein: CASSLPLGQGSHEQYF
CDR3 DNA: TGTGCCAGCAGCTTACCCCTAGGACAGGGTTCCCACGAGCAGTACTTC

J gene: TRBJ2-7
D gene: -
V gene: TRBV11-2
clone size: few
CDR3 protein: CASSLVRGRNEQYF
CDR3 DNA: TGTGCCAGCAGCTTAGTTAGGGGACGAAACGAGCAGTACTTC

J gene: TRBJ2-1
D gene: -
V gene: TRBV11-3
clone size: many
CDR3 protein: CASSEGRLSSYDEQFF
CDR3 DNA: TGTGCCAGCAGCGAGGGACGTCTCTCTTCTTACGATGAGCAGTTCTTC

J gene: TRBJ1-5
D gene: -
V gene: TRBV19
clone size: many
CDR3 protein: CASRLQDFSNQPQHF
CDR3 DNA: TGTGCCAGTAGACTACAGGACTTTAGCAATCAGCCCCAGCATTTT

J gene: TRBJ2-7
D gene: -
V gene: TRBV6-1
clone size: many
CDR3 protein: CASRLRVSYEQYF
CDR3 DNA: TGTGCCAGCAGGTTGCGGGTCTCCTACGAGCAGTACTTC